This TCR beta chain is drawn from a study of CD8 T cells in Susac syndrome (dated by TCRdb to the late 2010s). Broadly, across the study: The study used repertoire sequencing to test whether antigen drove CD8+ T cell activation and differentiation in Susac syndrome. Broad study findings and their caveats: The study acknowledged that relatively few individuals were included in the TCR sequencing and HLA analysis.

Peripheral blood CD8+ and CD4+ T cells from healthy donors, Susac syndrome patients and multiple sclerosis patients were profiled by high-throughput TCR beta sequencing. Multiple sclerosis controls were treatment-naive patients with stable or active relapsing-remitting disease fulfilling revised McDonald criteria. Bulk CD8+ and CD4+ T cells were purified by magnetic negative isolation, while CD8+ TEMRA cells were enriched using FACS. Blood was drawn into EDTA tubes, processed within 24 hours, and PBMCs were isolated by density gradient centrifugation. PBMCs destined for TCR sequencing were cryopreserved in liquid nitrogen and later thawed in a 37 °C water bath. The sorted or isolated CD4+, CD8+ and CD8+ TEMRA cells reached a purity of at least 90%. CDR1 SQVTM and CDR2 ANQGSEA were looked up in the germline V gene. Cut back by 4 bases and 9 bases, the V and J ends lie 16 bases apart. The CDR3 runs 13 residues from the cysteine to the phenylalanine. Only CDR3 DNA remains: 39 bases, in frame from the first base.

With regard to this clonotype: Its antigen target is currently unknown. No much larger clonotype is one base removed from it; base qualities were not supplied.

RNA was extracted using the RNeasy kit, and roughly 0.45 to 1 ug of the RNA was reverse transcribed with random hexamers. TCR beta CDR3 regions were amplified with the immunoSEQ multiplex PCR assay covering 54 Vbeta and 13 Jbeta segments. PCR amplification bias was corrected using a synthetic template baseline for primer optimization and computational correction. Turning to the authors' computational methods: Reads were annotated to V, D and J genes according to IMGT and were analyzed with immunoSEQ Analyzer, with only productive sequences retained. Clonality was calculated as one minus the Shannon entropy normalized by log2 of the number of productive unique sequences. For each patient and control, public and private clones were evaluated within the 100 most prevalent clones. Clones were defined as Susac-specific if absent from the healthy and MS cohorts, from around 1,100 published viral clones and from other ImmuneACCESS disease sequences. The public sequencing data were trimmed at Q25 with fastp and processed into clonotypes with MiXCR by TCRdb, which kept only in-frame beta chains. Rows with a matching CDR3 protein are joined into one entry that keeps the most common DNA and genes. None of the V and J calls come from the authors' own analysis; TCRdb made them. In this sample the table shows 300,000 or so distinct CDR3 sequences, 92% of which occur a single time. About 0.07% of the sample belongs to the ten largest clones.

The chain uses TRBV29-1 and TRBJ1-5; TRBD1 could be the D gene, as 5 bases match. The sequenced sample was CD4+ T cells from PBMCs. This receptor was taken from a human donor with multiple sclerosis. The DNA sequence is as follows: TGCAGCGTTGTGGCTTCGAGGGGAGGGCCCCAGCATTTT. Protein translation: CSVVASRGGPQHF.